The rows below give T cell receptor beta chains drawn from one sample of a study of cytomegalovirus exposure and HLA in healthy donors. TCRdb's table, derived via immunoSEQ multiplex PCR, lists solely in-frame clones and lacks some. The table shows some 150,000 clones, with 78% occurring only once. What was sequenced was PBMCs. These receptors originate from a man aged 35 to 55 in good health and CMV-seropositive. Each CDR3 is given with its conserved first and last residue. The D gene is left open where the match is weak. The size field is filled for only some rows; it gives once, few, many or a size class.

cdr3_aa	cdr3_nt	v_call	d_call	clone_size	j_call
CAWSAGASLAKNIQYF	TGTGCCTGGAGCGCTGGAGCGTCTTTAGCCAAAAACATTCAGTACTTC	TRBV30	NA	few	TRBJ2-4
CASSSPGQGGNEQFF	TGTGCCAGCAGCTCACCGGGACAGGGCGGTAATGAGCAGTTCTTC	TRBV27	TRBD1	NA	TRBJ2-1
CASRLFQLAGSQETQYF	TGTGCAAGTCGCTTATTCCAACTAGCGGGGTCCCAAGAGACCCAGTACTTC	TRBV12-2	NA	NA	TRBJ2-5
CASSSPLQGIPTNEQFF	TGTGCCAGCAGTTCCCCCCTACAGGGAATCCCTACAAATGAGCAGTTCTTC	TRBV28	NA	NA	TRBJ2-1
CASSLDLGQLPGGYTF	TGTGCCAGCAGCTTGGATCTGGGACAGCTCCCTGGTGGCTACACCTTC	TRBV5-6	TRBD1	NA	TRBJ1-2
CASSVNRERTEHF	TGCGCCAGCAGTGTAAATCGGGAGCGGACCGAGCATTTT	TRBV10-2	NA	NA	TRBJ1-5
CASSYDSLNTEAFF	TGTGCCAGCAGTTACGACAGTCTGAACACTGAAGCTTTCTTT	TRBV6-6	NA	NA	TRBJ1-1
CASSAPAPDQPQHF	TGTGCCAGTAGCGCACCCGCACCGGATCAGCCCCAGCATTTT	TRBV19	NA	once	TRBJ1-5
CSVNRDDTEAFF	TGCAGCGTCAACAGGGATGACACTGAAGCTTTCTTT	TRBV29-1	NA	NA	TRBJ1-1
CASGGRDGRGSYGYTF	TGTGCCAGCGGCGGACGAGACGGTAGAGGATCCTATGGCTACACCTTC	TRBV9	NA	NA	TRBJ1-2
CASRLVGNQPQHF	TGTGCCAGTCGGTTGGTGGGCAATCAGCCCCAGCATTTT	TRBV19	NA	NA	TRBJ1-5
CVSSFYRGANEKLFF	TGTGTCAGCAGCTTTTACAGGGGAGCTAATGAAAAACTGTTTTTT	TRBV5-6	TRBD1	once	TRBJ1-4
CASSYSYKGAGYTF	TGTGCCAGCAGTTACTCGTACAAAGGGGCTGGCTACACCTTC	TRBV6-6	NA	few	TRBJ1-2
CASSLGQVSGNTIYF	TGTGCCAGCAGCTTAGGACAAGTCTCTGGAAACACCATATATTTT	TRBV7-9	NA	once	TRBJ1-3
CASTEGRGYGYTF	TGTGCCAGCACGGAGGGGCGCGGGTATGGCTACACCTTC	TRBV6-5	NA	NA	TRBJ1-2
CASSSQTTSSYEQYF	TGTGCCAGCAGTTCACAGACCACTAGCTCCTACGAGCAGTACTTC	TRBV6-5	NA	NA	TRBJ2-7
CASNIERSGFAGGFTGELFF	TGTGCCAGCAATATAGAACGTAGCGGGTTTGCGGGAGGATTTACCGGGGAGCTGTTTTTT	TRBV7-8	TRBD2	NA	TRBJ2-2
CSSSSPLISYEQYF	TGTTCCAGCAGCTCTCCCCTAATCTCCTACGAGCAGTACTTC	TRBV7-9	NA	NA	TRBJ2-7
CASSQSAGGLDTQYF	TGTGCCAGCAGCCAATCAGCGGGAGGTTTAGATACGCAGTATTTT	TRBV4-2	TRBD2	few	TRBJ2-3
CARSAGCTDTQYF	TGTGCCAGATCAGCGGGTTGCACAGATACGCAGTATTTT	TRBV21-1	NA	few	TRBJ2-3
CASSRQGPLFAGELFF	TGTGCCAGCAGCCGACAGGGGCCATTATTCGCCGGGGAGCTGTTTTTT	TRBV7-7	TRBD1	NA	TRBJ2-2
CASSSQGLGETQYF	TGTGCCAGCTCATCGCAGGGGCTTGGGGAGACCCAGTACTTC	TRBV18	NA	NA	TRBJ2-5
CASSWDRGANTEAFF	TGTGCCAGTAGTTGGGACAGGGGAGCGAACACTGAAGCTTTCTTT	TRBV19	TRBD1	NA	TRBJ1-1
CASSEVSGTGGNEQYF	TGTGCCAGCAGTGAAGTTTCGGGGACAGGAGGTAACGAGCAGTACTTC	TRBV6-1	TRBD1	NA	TRBJ2-7
CASSLDDRGNYEQYF	TGTGCCAGCAGCTTAGACGATAGAGGCAACTACGAGCAGTACTTC	TRBV11-2	NA	NA	TRBJ2-7
CASSLGGAGTGELFF	TGTGCCAGCAGTTTAGGGGGCGCGGGCACCGGGGAGCTGTTTTTT	TRBV27	NA	once	TRBJ2-2
CASTRDSLLGYTF	TGTGCCAGCACCCGGGACAGTCTGTTAGGCTACACCTTC	TRBV7-2	TRBD1	NA	TRBJ1-2
CASSLAQGTGVYEQYF	TGTGCCAGCAGCTTGGCACAGGGGACAGGAGTCTACGAGCAGTACTTC	TRBV7-2	TRBD1	NA	TRBJ2-7
CASSRGSSGEGAGELFF	TGCGCCAGCAGCCGAGGAAGTTCAGGGGAAGGGGCCGGGGAGCTGTTTTTT	TRBV4-1	NA	NA	TRBJ2-2
CASSPLPLANTEAFF	TGTGCCAGCTCACCACTCCCGTTAGCGAACACTGAAGCTTTCTTT	TRBV18	NA	NA	TRBJ1-1
CASSLRQDNNEQFF	TGTGCCAGCAGCTTAAGGCAGGACAACAATGAGCAGTTCTTC	TRBV7-3	NA	NA	TRBJ2-1
CASIERNTGELFF	TGTGCCAGCATAGAGCGCAACACCGGGGAGCTGTTTTTT	TRBV28	NA	NA	TRBJ2-2
CASSVTGATDTQYF	TGTGCCAGCAGCGTAACAGGGGCCACAGATACGCAGTATTTT	TRBV7-3	TRBD1	NA	TRBJ2-3
CASSRRRGYTF	TGTGCCAGCAGCCGGCGGCGTGGCTACACCTTC	TRBV11-2	NA	NA	TRBJ1-2
CASSLASGTSNTGELFF	TGTGCCAGCAGCTTGGCTAGCGGGACAAGCAACACCGGGGAGCTGTTTTTT	TRBV7-9	TRBD2	once	TRBJ2-2
CASSRAGTGSEAFF	TGTGCCAGCAGCCGAGCCGGGACAGGGTCTGAAGCTTTCTTT	TRBV11-3	TRBD1	NA	TRBJ1-1
CASSPTRNYGYTF	TGTGCCAGCAGTCCGACCAGGAACTATGGCTACACCTTC	TRBV6-5	NA	NA	TRBJ1-2
CASSYIQTGSYEQYF	TGTGCCAGCAGTTACATACAGACAGGGTCCTACGAGCAGTACTTC	TRBV6-6	TRBD1	NA	TRBJ2-7
CASSQDPAGSYNEQFF	TGCGCCAGCAGCCAAGACCCAGCGGGAAGCTACAATGAGCAGTTCTTC	TRBV4-1	TRBD2	NA	TRBJ2-1
CASSGQGGGSVETQYF	TGTGCCAGCAGTGGACAGGGGGGTGGTAGCGTTGAGACCCAGTACTTC	TRBV6-1	TRBD1	NA	TRBJ2-5
CASRQGTNYGYTF	TGTGCCAGCCGACAGGGAACCAACTATGGCTACACCTTC	TRBV9	TRBD1	NA	TRBJ1-2
CAGVKQGKPYEQYF	TGTGCCGGGGTAAAACAGGGTAAACCCTACGAGCAGTACTTC	TRBV2	NA	few	TRBJ2-7
CASSTGGTHEQYF	TGTGCCAGCAGCACCGGAGGTACCCACGAGCAGTACTTC	TRBV28	NA	NA	TRBJ2-7
CASSPRKLAGGVTGELFF	TGTGCCAGCAGCCCCCGAAAACTAGCGGGAGGAGTCACCGGGGAGCTGTTTTTT	TRBV7-2	TRBD2	NA	TRBJ2-2
CASSHGQIGYTF	TGCGCCAGCAGCCATGGACAGATTGGCTACACCTTC	TRBV4-3	NA	NA	TRBJ1-2
CASRGLAGAYEQYF	TGTGCCAGTAGGGGACTAGCGGGAGCGTACGAGCAGTACTTC	TRBV19	TRBD2	NA	TRBJ2-7
CATSRDQTGPYEQYF	TGTGCCACCAGCAGAGATCAGACAGGGCCCTACGAGCAGTACTTC	TRBV15	TRBD1	few	TRBJ2-7
CASSMLGRSDRSSGNTIYF	TGTGCCAGTAGTATGTTAGGCCGATCGGACAGGAGCTCTGGAAACACCATATATTTT	TRBV19	TRBD1	NA	TRBJ1-3
CASSRARDSSYNEQFF	TGTGCCAGCTCCCGGGCAAGGGACAGCTCCTACAATGAGCAGTTCTTC	TRBV18	TRBD1	NA	TRBJ2-1
CASGRYGYTF	TGTGCCAGCGGGCGATATGGCTACACCTTC	TRBV28	NA	NA	TRBJ1-2
CASSPQGLVSTDTQYF	TGTGCCAGCAGTCCCCAGGGATTGGTTAGCACAGATACGCAGTATTTT	TRBV27	NA	once	TRBJ2-3
CASRIRGGDTSGANVLTF	TGTGCCAGTAGGATACGGGGGGGGGATACCTCTGGGGCCAACGTCCTGACTTTC	TRBV19	TRBD2	few	TRBJ2-6